This entry lists 16 T cell receptor beta chains sequenced from one sample in a study of T cell responses to AZD1222 COVID-19 vaccine. This table comes from immunoSEQ multiplex PCR, and its TCRdb copy is limited to in-frame clones, with some not included. This sample yields 90,000 or so clones, of which 89% are seen a single time; 5.5% belongs to the top ten. The sequences come from peripheral blood, collected 28 days after the second AZD1222 dose. The source of these receptors is an adult who received the AZD1222 COVID-19 vaccine.

The chain recombines TRBV19 with TRBJ1-6; the D is unclear. Germline CDR1 is LNHDA and CDR2 is SQIVND (reference sequence). V shed 5 bases and J shed 3 bases, with 8 bases lying between them. The CDR3 consists of 14 residues. CDR3 bases: TGTGCCAGTAGTCCCGCTTTCTATAATTCACCCCTCCACTTT. Translated: CASSPAFYNSPLHF.

J is TRBJ2-7 and V is TRBV7-9; possibly TRBD2 for D (6 bases). The CDR3 has 13 amino acids. Germline V CDR1 and CDR2: SEHNR, FQNEAQ (reference sequence). Trimming cost V 4 bases and J 3 bases, with 10 bases left between them. CDR3 DNA sequence: TGTGCCAGCAGCTCGGGGGTCTTCTACGAGCAGTACTTC. It yields the protein CASSSGVFYEQYF.

This chain connects TRBV5-8 to TRBJ2-3; D uncertain. From germline, CDR1 is SGHTS and CDR2 YDEGEE. This CDR3 region has 13 residues. Trimming shortened V by 4 bases and J by 0 bases, and 6 bases separated the two germline ends. CDR3: CASSAGSTDTQYF. Here the CDR3 DNA reads TGTGCCAGCAGCGCCGGGAGCACAGATACGCAGTATTTT.

The chain uses TRBV5-5 and TRBJ2-7; D gene unclear. CDR3 length: 14 amino acids. In germline, CDR1 is SGHKS, CDR2 YYEKEE (reference sequence). V gave up 0 bases and J gave up 4 bases, with 11 bases separating them. The CDR3 sequence is CASSLGAAPYEQYF. The CDR3 DNA sequence: TGTGCCAGCAGCTTGGGGGCGGCCCCTTACGAGCAGTACTTC.

This chain joins TRBV4-2 and TRBJ2-1; TRBD1 is a possible D gene (5 bases). V was trimmed by 0 bases and J by 8 bases, leaving 14 bases between them. The CDR3 runs to 15 residues. Germline V CDR1 and CDR2: LGHNA, YNFKEQ. The CDR3 nucleotides are TGTGCCAGCAGCCAAGATTCATACAGGCCCTATGAGCAGTTCTTC. Amino acid sequence: CASSQDSYRPYEQFF.

V and J are TRBV7-3 and TRBJ2-3, with D possibly called TRBD1 or TRBD2 (5 bases each). Trimming cost V 7 bases and J 2 bases, with 13 bases left between them. There are 14 residues in the CDR3. Per the germline V gene, CDR1 is SGHTA and CDR2 is FQGTGA. Written as DNA, the CDR3 is TGTGCCAGCAAAGGGGACCCCACCACAGATACGCAGTATTTT. This codes for CASKGDPTTDTQYF.

This chain links TRBV28 with TRBJ1-2; D is unresolved. This CDR3 contains 14 residues. From germline, CDR1 is MDHEN and CDR2 SYDVKM. V gave up 6 bases and J gave up 2 bases, with 13 bases separating them. This CDR3 reads CASRDRVKNYGYTF. The DNA of the CDR3 is TGTGCCAGCAGGGATCGGGTGAAAAACTATGGCTACACCTTC.

This chain joins TRBV7-8 and TRBJ1-5; D is uncertain. The CDR3 sequence is 13 residues long. The V and J ends lost 5 bases and 3 bases respectively, with 8 bases between them. CDR1 SGHVS and CDR2 FQNEAQ come from the germline V gene. The CDR3 DNA follows: TGTGCCAGCAGCGAGGACGACAATCAGCCCCAGCATTTT. Its translation: CASSEDDNQPQHF.

The chain is built from TRBV30 and TRBJ1-4; tentatively, D is TRBD1 (5 bases). The V end lost 7 bases, the J end lost 3 bases, and 9 bases lay between the germline ends. Per the germline V gene, CDR1 is GTSNPN and CDR2 is SVGIG (reference sequence). The CDR3 sequence is 12 residues long. CDR3 in DNA: TGTGCCTCGACAGCCTCTAATGAAAAACTGTTTTTT. It yields the protein CASTASNEKLFF.

This rearrangement joins TRBV28 to TRBJ1-2; maybe TRBD1 (6 bases). The CDR3 extends over 14 amino acids. Trimming removed 5 bases from V and 0 bases from J, with 10 bases in between. Germline V gene sequence: CDR1 MDHEN, CDR2 SYDVKM. In DNA form, the CDR3 reads TGTGCCAGCAGTATTCGACAGGCTAACTATGGCTACACCTTC. Protein product: CASSIRQANYGYTF.

A note on this clone: Its ends do not fully match the called genes, so a read error is possible. The chain uses TRBV5-8 and TRBJ1-5; 9 nucleotides align to TRBD1. CDR1 SGHTS and CDR2 YDEGEE come from the germline V gene. The CDR3 is 15 amino acids. Here the CDR3 reads CASSFPTGGKQPQHF. In DNA form, the CDR3 reads TGTGCCAGCAGCTTCCCTACAGGGGGCAAACAGCCCCAGCATTTT.

This clone showed up just once. The chain's CDR3 is CASSPLWTANTEAFF. The CDR3 DNA sequence: TGTGCCAGCAGCCCCCTTTGGACGGCGAACACTGAAGCTTTCTTT. The genes are TRBV14 and TRBJ1-1, with D uncertain. V shed 4 bases and J shed 1 base, with 13 bases lying between them. In germline, CDR1 is SGHDN, CDR2 FVKESK. The CDR3 is 15 amino acids.

This chain joins TRBV5-1 and TRBJ1-1, with D unresolved. The ends were cut back, 4 bases at V and 5 bases at J, with 15 bases in the middle. CDR1 and CDR2 from the germline V gene are SGHRS and YFSETQ. This CDR3 has 14 amino acids. The CDR3 sequence is CASSPGSSVTEAFF. Written as DNA, the CDR3 is TGCGCCAGCAGCCCCGGATCGAGTGTTACTGAAGCTTTCTTT.

The chain links TRBV9 to TRBJ2-3; unclear D gene. Germline assignment: CDR1 SGDLS and CDR2 YYNGEE. Trimming stripped 6 bases from V and 1 base from J, with 12 bases between. The CDR3 covers 14 residues. CDR3 sequence: CASTRGPGTDTQYF. CDR3 bases: TGTGCCAGCACGCGTGGCCCAGGCACAGATACGCAGTATTTT.

The chain uses TRBV19 and TRBJ2-2; the D is unclear. The V and J ends lost 5 bases and 7 bases respectively, with 20 bases between them. The CDR3 has 16 amino acids. The germline V gene encodes CDR1 LNHDA and CDR2 SQIVND (reference sequence). CDR3 in amino acids: CASSLSLPSRYGELFF. The CDR3 nucleotides are TGTGCCAGTAGTCTAAGTTTGCCCTCAAGGTACGGGGAGCTGTTTTTT.

The chain has TRBV2 and TRBJ2-1; 8 positions agree with TRBD2. The CDR3 is 17 residues long. V was clipped by 6 bases and J by 2 bases; unmatched bases: 12. The germline V gene has CDR1 SNHLY and CDR2 FYNNEI. CDR3 sequence (DNA): TGTGCCAGCAGAGAAAGGACTAGCCGGTTCCCCTACAATGAGCAGTTCTTC. This gives the protein CASRERTSRFPYNEQFF.